The rows below give T cell receptor beta chains drawn from one sample of a study of T cell responses to AZD1222 COVID-19 vaccine. Sequencing was performed with immunoSEQ multiplex PCR; in TCRdb, only in-frame clones are kept and a portion is missing. This sample yields just under 95,000 clones, of which around 84% are seen a single time; more than 8.5% belongs to the top ten. The specimen was peripheral blood, collected on day 0 of AZD1222 vaccination. The receptors shown here come from an adult in good health. The conserved cysteine and the conserved F or W are not part of the CDR3 here. Fields, in order: D gene, V gene, CDR3 protein. A D gene is named only where the DNA matches it firmly.

d_gene: TRBD1; v_gene: TRBV7-2; CDR3aa: ASSLAGQGAMGEQY
d_gene: -; v_gene: TRBV6-6; CDR3aa: ASRSQGKNSYEQY
d_gene: -; v_gene: TRBV6-5; CDR3aa: ASSYTGEKLF
d_gene: -; v_gene: TRBV28; CDR3aa: AGRGVLSTEAF
d_gene: TRBD2; v_gene: TRBV19; CDR3aa: ASRAGADTQY
d_gene: -; v_gene: TRBV18; CDR3aa: ASSPDGISAF
d_gene: -; v_gene: TRBV28; CDR3aa: ASRLDPQETQY
d_gene: -; v_gene: TRBV3-1/TRBV3-2; CDR3aa: ASSLDLGGDSPLH
d_gene: -; v_gene: TRBV12-3/TRBV12-4; CDR3aa: ASTETRNQPQH
d_gene: -; v_gene: TRBV5-1; CDR3aa: ASSLDGTYPVDTQY
d_gene: -; v_gene: TRBV24-1; CDR3aa: ATSKVRGANGNTIY
d_gene: -; v_gene: TRBV6-5; CDR3aa: ASSYSNEKLF
d_gene: -; v_gene: TRBV5-1; CDR3aa: ASSPFAQVPYNEQF
d_gene: TRBD2; v_gene: TRBV6-5; CDR3aa: ASSYSGRVGETQY
d_gene: -; v_gene: TRBV3-1/TRBV3-2; CDR3aa: ASSQDLIGNQPQH
d_gene: -; v_gene: TRBV4-1; CDR3aa: ASSVAPLGGDTQY
d_gene: -; v_gene: TRBV25-1; CDR3aa: ASSAPGLLKAF
d_gene: -; v_gene: TRBV7-2; CDR3aa: ASSSGVLTNKY
d_gene: -; v_gene: TRBV19; CDR3aa: ASSGTASGEGGSNEQF
d_gene: TRBD1; v_gene: TRBV28; CDR3aa: ASSLQGGYSNQPQH
d_gene: -; v_gene: TRBV30; CDR3aa: AWTAPADTQY